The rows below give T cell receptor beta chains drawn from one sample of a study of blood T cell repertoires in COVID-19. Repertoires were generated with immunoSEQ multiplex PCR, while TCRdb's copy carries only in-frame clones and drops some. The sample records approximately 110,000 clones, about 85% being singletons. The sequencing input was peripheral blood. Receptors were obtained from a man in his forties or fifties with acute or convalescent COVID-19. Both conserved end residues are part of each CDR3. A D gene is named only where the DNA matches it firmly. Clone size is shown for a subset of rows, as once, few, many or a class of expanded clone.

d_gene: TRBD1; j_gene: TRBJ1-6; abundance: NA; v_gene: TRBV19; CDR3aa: CASSDRVGNSPLHF; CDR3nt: TGTGCCAGTTCGGACAGGGTGGGTAATTCACCCCTCCACTTT
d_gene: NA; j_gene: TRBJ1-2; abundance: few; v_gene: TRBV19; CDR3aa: CASSPTGYGYTF; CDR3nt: TGTGCCAGTAGTCCGACAGGCTATGGCTACACCTTC
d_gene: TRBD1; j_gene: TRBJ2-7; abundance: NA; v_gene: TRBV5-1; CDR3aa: CASSAPGQVYEQYF; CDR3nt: TGCGCCAGCAGCGCGCCGGGACAGGTTTACGAGCAGTACTTC
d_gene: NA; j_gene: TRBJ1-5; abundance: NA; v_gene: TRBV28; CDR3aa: CASSLQYSNQPQHF; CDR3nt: TGTGCCAGCAGTTTACAGTATAGCAATCAGCCCCAGCATTTT
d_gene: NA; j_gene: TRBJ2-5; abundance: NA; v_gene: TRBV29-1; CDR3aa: CSVNPVLGVETQYF; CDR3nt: TGCAGCGTTAACCCAGTCTTGGGAGTCGAGACCCAGTACTTC
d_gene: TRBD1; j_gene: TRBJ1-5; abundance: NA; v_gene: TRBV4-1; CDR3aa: CASSHLPGQRNQHF; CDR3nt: TGCGCCAGCAGCCACTTACCGGGACAGAGAAACCAGCATTTT
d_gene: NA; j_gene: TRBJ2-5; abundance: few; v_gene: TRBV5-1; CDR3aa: CASSLEDSYQETQYF; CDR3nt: TGCGCCAGCAGCTTGGAGGACAGCTACCAAGAGACCCAGTACTTC
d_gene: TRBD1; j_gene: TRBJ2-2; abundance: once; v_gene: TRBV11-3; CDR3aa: CASRLNRDRRTLTNTGELFF; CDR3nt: TGTGCCAGCAGACTTAACCGGGACAGACGTACGTTAACGAACACCGGGGAGCTGTTTTTT
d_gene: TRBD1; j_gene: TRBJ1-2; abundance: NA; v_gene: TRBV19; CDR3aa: CATGDSQGLGGYTF; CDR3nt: TGTGCCACTGGGGACAGTCAGGGTCTAGGAGGCTACACCTTC
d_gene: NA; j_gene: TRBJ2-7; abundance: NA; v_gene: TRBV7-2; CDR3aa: CASSADWNSYEQYF; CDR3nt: TGTGCCAGCAGCGCCGACTGGAACTCCTACGAGCAGTACTTC
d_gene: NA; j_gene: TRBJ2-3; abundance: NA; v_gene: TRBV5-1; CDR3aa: CASSLGGTTDTQYF; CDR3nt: TGCGCCAGCAGCTTAGGGGGTACCACAGATACGCAGTATTTT
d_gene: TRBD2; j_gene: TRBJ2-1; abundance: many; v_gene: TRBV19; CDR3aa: CASSMIAGGRHEQFF; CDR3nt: TGTGCCAGTAGTATGATAGCGGGAGGGAGGCATGAGCAGTTCTTC
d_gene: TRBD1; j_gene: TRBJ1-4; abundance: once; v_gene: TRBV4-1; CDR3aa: CASSQGQAEKLFF; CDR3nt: TGCGCCAGCAGCCAGGGACAGGCGGAAAAACTGTTTTTT
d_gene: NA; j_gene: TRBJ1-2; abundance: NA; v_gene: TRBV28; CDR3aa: CASSHFARDSGGGYTF; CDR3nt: TGTGCCAGCAGCCATTTCGCCCGGGACTCAGGAGGCGGCTACACCTTC
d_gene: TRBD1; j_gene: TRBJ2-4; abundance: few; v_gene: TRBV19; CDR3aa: CASSRGQGSYLAKNIQYF; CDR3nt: TGTGCCAGTAGTAGAGGACAGGGGTCGTACCTAGCCAAAAACATTCAGTACTTC
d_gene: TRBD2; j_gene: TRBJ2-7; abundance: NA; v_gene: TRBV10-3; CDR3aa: CAISEGTLAGRSVQYF; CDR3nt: TGTGCCATCAGTGAGGGGACACTAGCGGGAAGATCCGTGCAGTACTTC
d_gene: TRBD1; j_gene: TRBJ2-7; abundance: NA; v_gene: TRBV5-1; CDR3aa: CASSLSGQDREQYF; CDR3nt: TGCGCCAGCAGCTTGTCCGGACAGGATCGGGAGCAGTACTTC
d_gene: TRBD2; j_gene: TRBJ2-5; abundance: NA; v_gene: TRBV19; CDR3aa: CASSIRLAGGTQYF; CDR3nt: TGTGCCAGTAGTATCCGACTAGCGGGGGGGACCCAGTACTTC
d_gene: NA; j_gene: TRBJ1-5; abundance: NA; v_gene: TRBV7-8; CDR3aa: CASSITGHSNQPQHF; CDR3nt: TGTGCCAGCAGCATCACCGGACATAGCAATCAGCCCCAGCATTTT
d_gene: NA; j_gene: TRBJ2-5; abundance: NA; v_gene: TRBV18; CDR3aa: CASSRRQQETQYF; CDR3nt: TGTGCCAGCTCACGACGACAGCAAGAGACCCAGTACTTC
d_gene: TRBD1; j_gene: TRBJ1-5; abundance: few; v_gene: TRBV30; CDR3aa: CAWSYGTGVRNQPQHF; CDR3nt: TGTGCCTGGAGTTACGGGACAGGGGTCCGCAATCAGCCCCAGCATTTT
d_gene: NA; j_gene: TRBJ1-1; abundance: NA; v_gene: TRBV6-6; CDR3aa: CASSSHRRGANTEAFF; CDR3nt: TGTGCCAGCAGTTCCCACCGCAGGGGCGCTAACACTGAAGCTTTCTTT
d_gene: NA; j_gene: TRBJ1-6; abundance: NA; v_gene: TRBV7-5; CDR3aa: CARSLSPPGQGAYNSPLHF; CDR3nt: TGTGCCAGAAGCTTAAGTCCTCCGGGACAGGGGGCCTATAATTCACCCCTCCACTTT
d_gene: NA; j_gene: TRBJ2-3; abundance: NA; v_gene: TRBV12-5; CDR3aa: CASGEGGRTDTQYF; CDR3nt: TGTGCTAGTGGCGAAGGGGGACGCACAGATACGCAGTATTTT